These 27 T cell receptor beta chains were sequenced from one sample in a study of blood T cells in healthy people across ages (dated by TCRdb to between 2014 and 2017). Library method: 5' RACE. A second PCR of about 6 to 11 cycles was performed with a sample-barcoded 5' primer and a J-beta primer mix. TCRdb took the public reads, trimmed them with fastp at Q25, ran MiXCR for clone calling and kept in-frame beta chains. A single entry per CDR3 protein holds the most common genes and DNA from its merged rows. The sample table lists some 1,800,000 distinct CDR3 sequences, more than 35% of them with a count of one. The ten most abundant clones make up roughly 23% of the sample. The material sequenced was blood. These receptor sequences come from a human donor in good health.

A few counts support this clonotype. The chain carries TRBV5-1 and TRBJ2-1; 10 bases line up with TRBD2. The CDR3 loop spans 16 amino acids. CDR1 is SGHRS, CDR2 YFSETQ, per germline. Trimming removed 0 bases from V and 3 bases from J; junction bases left unmatched: 3. CDR3 bases: TGCGCCAGCAGCTTGGCCGGACTAGCGGTCTACAATGAGCAGTTCTTC. Translated: CASSLAGLAVYNEQFF. Together with reference TRBV5-1 and TRBJ2-1, the CDR3 gives the full variable domain: KAGVTQTPRYLIKTRGQQVTLSCSPISGHRSVSWYQQTPGQGLQFLFEYFSETQRNKGNFPGRFSGRQFSNSRSEMNVSTLELGDSALYLCASSLAGLAVYNEQFFGPGTRLTVL.

This clonotype was observed a single time. Here the CDR3 reads CASTTQGVAEAFF. CDR3 bases: TGTGCCAGCACCACACAGGGGGTCGCTGAAGCTTTCTTT. V and J are TRBV2 and TRBJ1-1; 8 bases map to TRBD1. Trimming at V came to 7 bases and at J to 6 bases, leaving 7 bases not matched to a gene. CDR1 and CDR2 from the germline V gene are SNHLY and FYNNEI. The CDR3 covers 13 residues.

Points on this clonotype: A junction boundary mismatches the germline segment, possibly from a read error. The chain combines TRBV12-5 with TRBJ2-1; weak D call: TRBD2 (5 bases). Germline V gene data show CDR1 as LGHNT and CDR2 as FRNRAP. The CDR3 has 14 residues. The CDR3 loop is CVSGPTTRPNEQFF. CDR3 sequence (DNA): TGTGTTAGTGGCCCCACCACTAGACCTAATGAGCAGTTCTTC.

The genes are TRBV5-1 and TRBJ1-1; the match to TRBD1 covers 9 bases. CDR3 length equals 14 residues. Germline CDR1 is SGHRS and CDR2 is YFSETQ. V lost 5 bases and J lost 1; bases outside the gene matches: 3. The chain's CDR3 is CASRTGGRNTEAFF. CDR3 nucleotide sequence: TGCGCCAGCAGAACAGGGGGCAGGAACACTGAAGCTTTCTTT.

This clonotype was seen more than once but under ten times. The genes are TRBV29-1 and TRBJ2-7; D may be TRBD1 (5 bases). V was shortened by 4 bases and J by 6 bases, with 10 bases between the two germline ends. Germline V CDR1 and CDR2: SQVTM, ANQGSEA. The CDR3 loop spans 11 amino acids. CDR3 sequence: CSVGDDSEQYF. The CDR3 DNA is TGCAGCGTTGGGGATGACAGCGAGCAGTACTTC.

This chain joins TRBV20-1 and TRBJ2-4; no firm D call. The better agreement between TRBJ2-7 and the DNA end casts doubt on the J call. This CDR3 region has 12 residues. The germline gives CDR1 DFQATT, CDR2 SNEGSKA (reference sequence). The CDR3 DNA is TGCAGTGCTAGTTGGCAGGACTACGAGCAGTACTTC. Residues: CSASWQDYEQYF.

This clonotype was seen a few times. The J gene is TRBJ2-5, the V gene TRBV29-1; tentative D call: TRBD2 (6 bases). The CDR3 covers 14 residues. In germline, CDR1 is SQVTM, CDR2 ANQGSEA. The V end lost 5 bases, the J end lost 7 bases, and 20 bases lay between the germline ends. As DNA, the CDR3 is TGCAGCGTTCTAGCGACTGGTGGGGGAGTGACCCAGTACTTC. Encoded protein: CSVLATGGGVTQYF.

This clonotype was counted only a few times. The rearrangement links TRBV24-1 to TRBJ2-5; no definite D call. CDR1 and CDR2 (germline): KGHDR, SFDVKD. The CDR3 runs 13 residues. V lost 9 bases to trimming and J lost 5 bases, with 15 bases between them. This CDR3 reads CATGEPPGETQYF. The CDR3 nucleotides read TGTGCCACCGGAGAACCCCCCGGGGAGACCCAGTACTTC.

This chain connects TRBV12-3 or TRBV12-4 to TRBJ2-5; 10 nucleotides match TRBD2. J lost 5 bases, V lost 5 bases, and 11 bases had no gene match. This CDR3 is built from 16 residues. CDR3 DNA sequence: TGTGCCAGCAGTCCGGGAGCTAGCGGGGGTTCGGAGACCCAGTACTTC. It encodes CASSPGASGGSETQYF.

The count of this clonotype is one. One end of the junction varies from germline; a read error may be responsible. The V and J genes are TRBV5-1 and TRBJ2-7; D is possibly TRBD1 or TRBD2 (5 bases each). CDR1 and CDR2 (germline): SGHRS, YFSETQ. CDR3 length: 13 amino acids. In DNA form, the CDR3 reads TGCGTCAGCAGCTTGTGGGGGACGTACGAGCAGTACTTC. Translating gives CVSSLWGTYEQYF.

This chain joins TRBV9 and TRBJ2-7; D ambiguous. The germline V gene has CDR1 SGDLS and CDR2 YYNGEE. The CDR3 has 13 amino acids. V lost 0 bases and J 5 bases, leaving 9 bases between the germline ends. The CDR3 bases are TGTGCCAGCAGCGTAGGAGACCTCAACGAGCAGTACTTC. The encoded protein is CASSVGDLNEQYF.

This clonotype was seen only a few times. The chain has TRBV4-1 and TRBJ2-5, with 8 bases fitting TRBD2. The last part of the DNA fits TRBJ2-7 better; the J call may be wrong. Per germline, CDR1 MGHRA and CDR2 YSYEKL. The CDR3 is 16 residues long. CDR3 protein: CASSQTLLADSYEQYF. CDR3 nucleotides: TGCGCCAGCAGCCAAACCTTACTAGCGGATTCCTACGAGCAGTACTTC.

V and J are TRBV9 and TRBJ2-3, with TRBD2 matching over 12 bases. The germline gives CDR1 SGDLS, CDR2 YYNGEE. This CDR3 comprises 20 residues. V was pared by 4 bases and J by 0 bases, with 15 bases of the junction left unmatched. As DNA, the CDR3 is TGTGCCAGCAGCTCATCAAGACTAGCGGGGGCTCCCTACAGCACAGATACGCAGTATTTT. The encoded protein is CASSSSRLAGAPYSTDTQYF.

In this sample, this clonotype turned up once. The CDR3 region is CASSSSTGVYEQYF. For the CDR3, the DNA is TGTGCCAGCAGTTCCTCAACCGGAGTCTACGAGCAGTACTTC. The rearrangement uses TRBV12-3 or TRBV12-4 and TRBJ2-7; D gene uncertain. V shed 4 bases and J shed 3 bases, with 13 bases lying between them. CDR3 length: 14 residues.

A few counts support this clonotype. J is TRBJ2-1 and V is TRBV29-1; 9 bases map to TRBD1. This CDR3 comprises 15 residues. V was clipped by 5 bases and J by 3 bases; unmatched bases: 8. Germline V gene data show CDR1 as SQVTM and CDR2 as ANQGSEA. The CDR3 DNA sequence: TGCAGCGTTAACTCTCTGGGACAGGGCTACAATGAGCAGTTCTTC. Amino acids: CSVNSLGQGYNEQFF.

This clonotype showed up just a few times. The rearrangement links TRBV7-2 to TRBJ2-3; 8 bases are shared with TRBD2. V was pared by 2 bases and J by 6 bases, with 4 bases of the junction left unmatched. This CDR3 has 14 amino acids. Germline CDR1 and CDR2: SGHTA and FQGNSA. The CDR3 sequence: CASSLLAGDDTQYF. CDR3 nucleotides: TGTGCCAGCAGCTTACTAGCGGGCGACGATACGCAGTATTTT.

There are a few counts of this clonotype. The CDR3 reads CASSTRPDTQYF. CDR3 bases: TGTGCCAGCAGCACCCGTCCAGATACGCAGTATTTT. The chain couples TRBV7-2 to TRBJ2-3; no definite D call. This CDR3 has 12 amino acids. Germline values: CDR1 SGHTA, CDR2 FQGNSA. V was trimmed by 5 bases and J by 4 bases, leaving 7 bases between them.

The chain carries TRBV9 and TRBJ1-1; D is undetermined. V was cut by 1 base and J by 11 bases, with 12 bases left in between. Germline V gene sequence: CDR1 SGDLS, CDR2 YYNGEE. The CDR3 covers 12 residues. The CDR3 sequence: CASSVQTEEAFF. In DNA form, the CDR3 reads TGTGCCAGCAGCGTACAAACGGAGGAGGCTTTCTTT.

V gene TRBV6-2 or TRBV6-3 combines with J gene TRBJ1-1; no definite D call. Germline CDR1 is MNHEY and CDR2 is SVGEGT. Trimming cost V 2 bases and J 8 bases, with 12 bases left between them. The CDR3 is 13 residues long. DNA of the CDR3: TGTGCCAGCAGTTACGGGGTAGGCGGAGAAGCTTTCTTT. Its protein is CASSYGVGGEAFF.

The chain is built from TRBV21-1 and TRBJ2-5; TRBD1, the table's D call, lacks a check against the DNA. TRBV21-1 is described as a pseudogene. The CDR3 spans 14 residues. CDR3 sequence reads: CASSAGRRCKIPYF. The CDR3 DNA sequence: TGTGCCAGCAGCGCGGGACGCCGGTGCAAGATTCCGTACTTC.

This clonotype was picked up a small number of times. This rearrangement joins TRBV5-5 to TRBJ2-5; TRBD1 matches 10 bases. Trimming cost V 2 bases and J 4 bases; bases outside gene matches: 11. Germline-derived CDR1 and CDR2 are SGHKS and YYEKEE (reference sequence). There are 17 residues in the CDR3. The chain's CDR3 is CASSFYVGTGVRETQYF. The CDR3 nucleotides are TGTGCCAGCAGCTTTTATGTTGGGACAGGGGTTAGAGAGACCCAGTACTTC. The whole variable domain, remainder taken from reference TRBV5-5 and TRBJ2-5, is DAGVTQSPTHLIKTRGQQVTLRCSPISGHKSVSWYQQVLGQGPQFIFQYYEKEERGRGNFPDRFSARQFPNYSSELNVNALLLGDSALYLCASSFYVGTGVRETQYFGPGTRLLVL.

The chain links TRBV29-1 to TRBJ2-7; D may correspond to TRBD1 or TRBD2 (5 bases each). Deletions cut 0 bases from V and 8 bases from J, with 11 bases between. CDR1 and CDR2 (germline): SQVTM, ANQGSEA. The CDR3 sequence is 12 residues long. This chain's CDR3 is CSVEDRGGQQYF. The CDR3, as DNA: TGCAGCGTTGAAGATCGGGGCGGGCAGCAGTACTTC.

This rearrangement joins TRBV5-1 to TRBJ2-7; TRBD2 is a possible D gene (6 bases). Germline CDR1 is SGHRS and CDR2 is YFSETQ. V shed 2 bases and J shed 0 bases, with 12 bases lying between them. The CDR3 runs 15 residues. DNA of the CDR3: TGCGCCAGCAGCTTCGGTGGGACTCTCTCCTACGAGCAGTACTTC. It encodes CASSFGGTLSYEQYF.

V gene TRBV21-1 combines with J gene TRBJ2-6; the table calls TRBD1, which could not be checked here. TRBV21-1 counts as a pseudogene. This CDR3 region has 17 residues. The CDR3 DNA sequence: TGTGCCAGCAGAGGGGGACTCCCCAGCTCTGGGGCCAACGTCCTGACTTTC. Protein sequence: CASRGGLPSSGANVLTF.

The chain uses TRBV4-3 and TRBJ1-2; D call uncertain. With 0 bases removed from V and 4 bases from J, the gap between germline ends came to 12 bases. Germline V lookup: CDR1 LGHNA, CDR2 YSLEER. This CDR3 region has 15 residues. In DNA form, the CDR3 reads TGCGCCAGCAGCCAAGATGCGGCTACCCTCTATGGCTACACCTTC. Translating gives CASSQDAATLYGYTF.

This chain uses TRBV13 with TRBJ2-1; TRBD2 might be the D (6 bases). Per germline, CDR1 PRHDT and CDR2 FYEKMQ (reference sequence). The CDR3 covers 14 residues. V lost 3 bases and J 12 bases, leaving 18 bases between the germline ends. The CDR3 region is CASSLESGGIGQFF. Written as DNA, the CDR3 is TGTGCCAGCAGCTTGGAATCCGGCGGGATAGGGCAGTTCTTC. Filled out from reference TRBV13 and TRBJ2-1, the complete variable domain reads AAGVIQSPRHLIKEKRETATLKCYPIPRHDTVYWYQQGPGQDPQFLISFYEKMQSDKGSIPDRFSAQQFSDYHSELNMSSLELGDSALYFCASSLESGGIGQFFGPGTRLTVL.

The chain employs TRBV6-2 or TRBV6-3 and TRBJ2-1; 10 bases agree with TRBD2. Germline V gives CDR1 MNHEY, CDR2 SVGEGT. V was pared by 6 bases and J by 11 bases, with 10 bases of the junction left unmatched. This CDR3 has 14 amino acids. CDR3 in amino acids: CASRPSGGAVKQFF. CDR3 sequence (DNA): TGTGCCAGCAGACCAAGCGGGGGGGCCGTTAAGCAGTTCTTC.